A single sample gave rise to the 3 T cell receptor beta chains below, sequenced in a study of patients and donors after allogeneic stem cell transplantation (dated by TCRdb to the early 2020s). Receptor libraries were prepared by RT-PCR. Sequencing used a NextSeq 550. TCRdb reanalyzed the raw reads on its own, using fastp at Q25 for trimming and MiXCR for clone calling, and kept in-frame beta chains. Here each entry gathers all rows of one CDR3 protein and keeps the most common genes and DNA. Within this sample are about 960,000 distinct CDR3 sequences, with around 17% of them counted one time only. 6% of the sample belongs to the ten largest clones. Sequencing was done on a sample of blood, either unsorted or a sorted T cell fraction (not recorded which). The source of these receptors is a human donor who was either an allogeneic HSCT recipient or a stem cell or donor lymphocyte infusion donor (not recorded which). It is not recorded whose cells these are; they may come from a transplant donor.

This clonotype showed up just a few times. V gene TRBV6-2 or TRBV6-3 combines with J gene TRBJ2-7; a weak D match, TRBD1 (5 bases). Germline-derived CDR1 and CDR2 are MNHEY and SVGEGT. The CDR3 is 14 residues long. V shed 3 bases and J shed 5 bases, with 14 bases lying between them. CDR3 coding DNA: TGTGCCAGCAGTTATTTTATACAGGCCAACGAGCAGTACTTC. Residues: CASSYFIQANEQYF.

In this sample, this clonotype turned up many times. The V gene is TRBV20-1, the J gene TRBJ1-2; no clear D. The germline V gene has CDR1 DFQATT and CDR2 SNEGSKA (reference sequence). The CDR3 sequence is 12 residues long. Trimming took 1 base from V and 5 from J, leaving 8 bases between them. CDR3 sequence reads: CSARGRDYGYTF. Written as DNA, the CDR3 is TGCAGTGCTAGAGGGAGGGATTATGGCTACACCTTC.

The CDR3: CASSSPGPLNSPLHF. CDR3 DNA sequence: TGTGCCAGCAGCTCCCCCGGACCTTTAAATTCACCCCTCCACTTT. The chain links TRBV9 to TRBJ1-6, with D unresolved. CDR1 and CDR2 (germline): SGDLS, YYNGEE. V was shortened by 4 bases and J by 7 bases, with 15 bases between the two germline ends. CDR3 length: 15 residues.